Presented here are 9 T cell receptor beta chains from one specimen sequenced in a study of T-cell memory formation after mild COVID-19. TCRdb used MiXCR to reprocess the 5' RACE reads, holding one entry per CDR3 protein. The data show about 350,000 distinct CDR3 sequences, roughly an eighth seen once. Sequencing was performed on PBMCs or a T cell subset sorted from them (not recorded which). The receptor set was obtained from a man aged 18 to 29 who had mild COVID-19 (a few samples of this study predate the infection). Cell type and time point are not known.

The chain is built from TRBV20-1 and TRBJ2-2, with TRBD2 matching 10 bases. From germline, CDR1 is DFQATT and CDR2 SNEGSKA (reference sequence). The junction had 3 bases not matched to a gene; V was cut back by 3 bases and J by 5 bases. CDR3 length: 14 amino acids. The CDR3 protein is CSARAAGGTGELFF. In DNA form, the CDR3 reads TGCAGTGCTAGGGCAGCGGGGGGGACCGGGGAGCTGTTTTTT.

The gene calls are TRBV20-1 and TRBJ2-1; 9 bases are a match to TRBD2. Per the germline V gene, CDR1 is DFQATT and CDR2 is SNEGSKA (reference sequence). CDR3 length: 15 residues. V trimming: 0 bases; J trimming: 5 bases; junction bases outside the gene matches: 5. CDR3 amino acids: CSAREPSGVDNEQFF. For the CDR3, the DNA is TGCAGTGCTAGAGAGCCTAGCGGGGTGGACAATGAGCAGTTCTTC.

The table lists this clonotype with a few counts. The genes are TRBV20-1 and TRBJ1-6; tentatively, D is TRBD1 (6 bases). V lost 3 bases, J lost 7 bases, and 10 bases lay in between. Germline CDR1 and CDR2: DFQATT and SNEGSKA (reference sequence). The CDR3 has 13 residues. The CDR3 region is CSASRDTNSPLHF. CDR3 nucleotide sequence: TGCAGTGCTAGCCGGGACACGAATTCACCCCTCCACTTT.

This clonotype has ten or more counts. The gene calls are TRBV4-3 and TRBJ2-1, with 10 bases aligning to TRBD2. The CDR3 covers 14 residues. The V segment lost 4 bases and the J segment 8 bases; nucleotides outside the gene matches: 5. The V gene's germline CDR1 is LGHNA and CDR2 YSLEER. The CDR3 bases are TGCGCCAGCAGCCTCCGAACTAGCGGGGATGAGCAGTTCTTC. As protein: CASSLRTSGDEQFF.

The chain recombines TRBV4-1 with TRBJ2-4; D is uncertain. CDR3 length: 15 amino acids. The V and J ends lost 7 bases and 0 bases respectively, with 13 bases between them. The germline V gene encodes CDR1 MGHRA and CDR2 YSYEKL. The DNA of the CDR3 is TGCGCCAGCAATACTCCTGGGCTAGCCAAAAACATTCAGTACTTC. It encodes CASNTPGLAKNIQYF.

This sequence joins TRBV6-6 and TRBJ1-5; D is undetermined. CDR1 is MNHNY and CDR2 is SVGAGI in the germline V gene (reference sequence). This CDR3 has 17 amino acids. The V end was cut by 5 bases, the J end by 0 bases, with 17 bases between. CDR3 bases: TGTGCCAGCAGTAGCGGCGGGGTAAAATATAGCAATCAGCCCCAGCATTTT. Translation: CASSSGGVKYSNQPQHF.

This clonotype was counted only a few times. The chain combines TRBV5-4 with TRBJ2-3, with 8 nucleotides matching TRBD2. Looked up from germline, CDR1 is SGHNT and CDR2 is YYREEE (reference sequence). This CDR3 comprises 16 residues. The ends lost 0 bases at V and 4 bases at J; junction bases unmatched: 7. The CDR3 sequence is CASSLVAGGVPDTQYF. As DNA, the CDR3 is TGTGCCAGCAGCTTGGTCGCGGGGGGCGTCCCAGATACGCAGTATTTT.

The rearrangement joins TRBV12-3 or TRBV12-4 to TRBJ1-1, with D perhaps matching TRBD1 (5 bases). Trimming left V 1 base short and J 4 bases short, with 10 bases between. This CDR3 has 14 amino acids. The CDR3 here is CASSLVGTGTEAFF. CDR3 coding DNA: TGTGCCAGCAGTTTAGTGGGTACAGGCACTGAAGCTTTCTTT.

V gene TRBV6-1 combines with J gene TRBJ1-1; D is possibly TRBD1 (6 bases). This CDR3 has 14 amino acids. Trimming cost V 11 bases and J 0 bases, with 16 bases left between them. Germline V gene sequence: CDR1 MNHNS, CDR2 SASEGT. CDR3 residues: CASGPRGMNTEAFF. The CDR3 nucleotides are TGTGCCTCGGGACCCAGGGGCATGAACACTGAAGCTTTCTTT.